The 24 T cell receptor beta chains presented below share a single source sample, sequenced in a study of T cells in tumors after PD-1 blockade. Sequencing was performed with immunoSEQ multiplex PCR; in TCRdb, only in-frame clones are kept and a portion is missing. The top ten hold 7.5% to 9.5% of the sample, which has 45,000 to 60,000 clones, more than 65% seen once. The sample was PBMCs, taken before anti-PD-1 therapy. The receptors originated from a human donor with advanced basal cell or squamous cell carcinoma (not recorded which).

The chain couples TRBV11-1 to TRBJ2-7; D not resolved. The V end lost 6 bases, the J end lost 3 bases, and 9 bases lay between the germline ends. The CDR3 is 12 residues long. Germline-derived CDR1 and CDR2 are SGHAT and FQDESV (reference sequence). The CDR3 here is CASSRSGYEQYF. The CDR3 DNA reads as TGTGCCAGCAGTCGGTCGGGCTACGAGCAGTACTTC.

The chain combines TRBV5-1 with TRBJ1-4, with D possibly being TRBD1 (5 bases). The V gene's germline CDR1 is SGHRS and CDR2 YFSETQ. The V gene lost 5 bases and the J gene lost 5 bases, with 16 bases spanning the gap. The CDR3 length is 15 residues. This CDR3 is CASSLPQGTNEKLFF. The CDR3 DNA sequence: TGCGCCAGCAGTCTCCCCCAAGGGACGAATGAAAAACTGTTTTTT.

This sequence joins TRBV18 and TRBJ2-1, with 11 bases aligning to TRBD2. V shed 1 base, J shed 6 bases, and the junction held 5 bases outside the gene matches. The germline V gene has CDR1 KGHSH and CDR2 LQKENI. This CDR3 comprises 16 residues. CDR3 region: CASSPLFSGRVNEQFF. The CDR3 coding sequence is TGTGCCAGCTCACCACTATTTAGCGGGAGGGTCAATGAGCAGTTCTTC.

The chain carries TRBV19 and TRBJ2-3, with 10 nucleotides matching TRBD1. The CDR3 loop spans 16 amino acids. Germline V gene data show CDR1 as LNHDA and CDR2 as SQIVND (reference sequence). Trimming removed 6 bases from V and 4 bases from J; junction bases left unmatched: 10. Here the CDR3 DNA reads TGTGCCAGTAGAGATCTCGGGACAGGGGATCCAGATACGCAGTATTTT. The encoded protein is CASRDLGTGDPDTQYF. The whole variable domain, filled in from reference TRBV19 and TRBJ2-3, reads DGGITQSPKYLFRKEGQNVTLSCEQNLNHDAMYWYRQDPGQGLRLIYYSQIVNDFQKGDIAEGYSVSREKKESFPLTVTSAQKNPTAFYLCASRDLGTGDPDTQYFGPGTRLTVL.

This chain links TRBV19 with TRBJ1-3, with 7 bases fitting TRBD1. J lost 4 bases, V lost 5 bases, and 2 bases had no gene match. Germline CDR1 LNHDA, CDR2 SQIVND (reference sequence). The CDR3 is 13 residues long. The CDR3 protein is CASSSGQGNTIYF. As DNA, the CDR3 is TGTGCCAGTAGTTCGGGACAGGGAAACACCATATATTTT.

V and J are TRBV19 and TRBJ2-7; D remains ambiguous. The CDR3 extends over 14 amino acids. Germline V gives CDR1 LNHDA, CDR2 SQIVND (reference sequence). V lost 6 bases and J 5 bases, leaving 17 bases between the germline ends. CDR3 nucleotide sequence: TGTGCCAGTAGGGCCCAGGTCGGCGTCGACGAGCAGTACTTC. It is translated as CASRAQVGVDEQYF.

The chain is built from TRBV27 and TRBJ1-1; TRBD1 matches 8 bases. Germline CDR1 reads MNHEY; CDR2 reads SMNVEV (reference sequence). The V and J ends lost 6 bases and 11 bases, in that order; junction bases with no gene match: 8. This CDR3 is 12 amino acids long. The CDR3, as DNA: TGTGCCAGCAGCAGAGCGGGACAGGACGCTTTCTTT. Protein: CASSRAGQDAFF.

V and J are TRBV6-5 and TRBJ2-5; D gene unclear. The CDR3 loop spans 12 amino acids. Trimming shortened V by 8 bases and J by 7 bases, and 14 bases separated the two germline ends. The germline V gene encodes CDR1 MNHEY and CDR2 SVGAGI. Written as DNA, the CDR3 is TGTGCCAGCCAAAGCCCTATTGGGACCCAGTACTTC. This codes for CASQSPIGTQYF.

J is TRBJ1-5 and V is TRBV6-6; no firm D call. Trimming shortened V by 5 bases and J by 0 bases, and 8 bases separated the two germline ends. The CDR3 is 14 amino acids. Germline V gene data show CDR1 as MNHNY and CDR2 as SVGAGI (reference sequence). CDR3 in DNA: TGTGCCAGCAGTCGGCAGTATAGCAATCAGCCCCAGCATTTT. Translated: CASSRQYSNQPQHF.

The chain links TRBV10-3 to TRBJ2-3, with TRBD2 matching 12 bases. Germline CDR1 is ENHRY and CDR2 is SYGVKD. Germline trimming cut 6 bases from V and 6 bases from J; bases unmatched to any gene: 10. This CDR3 spans 16 amino acids. This CDR3 is CAISLSTSGSMDTQYF. CDR3 nucleotide sequence: TGTGCCATCAGCCTATCGACTAGCGGGAGTATGGATACGCAGTATTTT.

This clone has more than one count but fewer than ten. The chain has TRBV19 and TRBJ1-2; possible D gene TRBD1, 6 bases. The CDR3 length is 13 residues. The V gene's germline CDR1 is LNHDA and CDR2 SQIVND (reference sequence). Trimming pared 7 bases from V and 4 bases from J, leaving 13 bases between. The CDR3 DNA reads TGTGCCAGTAAACAACAGGGCGCCTATGGCTACACCTTC. Its translation is CASKQQGAYGYTF. Variable domain in full (rest from reference TRBV19 and TRBJ1-2): DGGITQSPKYLFRKEGQNVTLSCEQNLNHDAMYWYRQDPGQGLRLIYYSQIVNDFQKGDIAEGYSVSREKKESFPLTVTSAQKNPTAFYLCASKQQGAYGYTFGSGTRLTVV.

The rearrangement links TRBV9 to TRBJ1-1, with no clear D. The CDR3 covers 13 residues. V shed 5 bases and J shed 1 base, with 9 bases lying between them. In germline, CDR1 is SGDLS, CDR2 YYNGEE. In DNA, the CDR3 is TGTGCCAGCAGTAGAGGGCGGAACACTGAAGCTTTCTTT. Encoded protein: CASSRGRNTEAFF.

With respect to this clone: The junction departs from germline at one end; a sequencing error may be responsible. J is TRBJ1-2 and V is TRBV19; the match to TRBD1 covers 7 bases. The CDR3 loop spans 12 amino acids. The V gene's germline CDR1 is LNHDA and CDR2 SQIVND (reference sequence). The CDR3: CAGRTGDYGYTF. Written as DNA, the CDR3 is TGTGCCGGTAGGACAGGAGATTATGGCTACACCTTC. Complete variable domain (other parts from reference TRBV19 and TRBJ1-2): DGGITQSPKYLFRKEGQNVTLSCEQNLNHDAMYWYRQDPGQGLRLIYYSQIVNDFQKGDIAEGYSVSREKKESFPLTVTSAQKNPTAFYLCAGRTGDYGYTFGSGTRLTVV.

J is TRBJ2-3 and V is TRBV6-1; D is unclear. CDR1 MNHNS and CDR2 SASEGT come from the germline V gene. The CDR3 has 14 amino acids. The V and J ends lost 3 bases and 0 bases respectively, with 7 bases between them. Here the CDR3 DNA reads TGTGCCAGCAGTGACGGGTATAGCACAGATACGCAGTATTTT. Translated, it gives CASSDGYSTDTQYF.

This rearrangement joins TRBV5-1 to TRBJ2-7; D might be TRBD2 (5 bases). V lost 5 bases and J 2 bases, leaving 11 bases between the germline ends. The CDR3 extends over 13 amino acids. The germline CDR1 and CDR2 sequences are SGHRS and YFSETQ. The DNA for the CDR3 is TGCGCCAGCAGGGGCGGGTCAGCCTACGAGCAGTACTTC. This sequence encodes CASRGGSAYEQYF.

The CDR3 region is CASSPPGLADTDTQYF. The CDR3 nucleotides read TGTGCCAGCTCACCACCGGGACTAGCGGACACAGATACGCAGTATTTT. The chain combines TRBV18 with TRBJ2-3; TRBD2 matches at 11 bases. This CDR3 region has 16 residues. In germline, CDR1 is KGHSH, CDR2 LQKENI. With V trimmed by 0 bases and J by 2 bases, 1 base remained unmatched.

The J gene is TRBJ2-1, the V gene TRBV7-2; D ambiguous. V was clipped by 2 bases and J by 3 bases, with 5 bases between them. The CDR3 has 13 residues. The germline V gene has CDR1 SGHTA and CDR2 FQGNSA. CDR3 residues: CASSLMGYNEQFF. The CDR3 coding sequence is TGTGCCAGCAGCTTAATGGGCTACAATGAGCAGTTCTTC.

The sample holds a few counts of this clone. The V call is TRBV5-3, the J call TRBJ2-1; D ambiguous. TRBV5-3 is an ORF; its function is uncertain. CDR3 length: 15 residues. Trimming cost V 0 bases and J 0 bases, with 7 bases left between them. The DNA of the CDR3 is TGTGCCAGAAGCTTGGACCAGAGCTCCTACAATGAGCAGTTCTTC. Translated, it gives CARSLDQSSYNEQFF.

This chain uses TRBV9 with TRBJ2-2; D ambiguous. Looked up from germline, CDR1 is SGDLS and CDR2 is YYNGEE. The V gene lost 0 bases and the J gene lost 3 bases, with 9 bases spanning the gap. The CDR3 runs to 15 residues. The CDR3 reads CASSVGGDYTGELFF. The DNA of the CDR3 is TGTGCCAGCAGCGTAGGTGGGGATTACACCGGGGAGCTGTTTTTT.

This clone showed up just a few times. The rearrangement joins TRBV5-1 to TRBJ2-1, with D perhaps being TRBD1 or TRBD2 (5 bases each). V lost 5 bases, J lost 0 bases, and 15 bases lay in between. Germline loops: CDR1 SGHRS, CDR2 YFSETQ. The CDR3 totals 16 residues. The CDR3 region is CASRPGTWSSYNEQFF. The CDR3 coding sequence is TGCGCCAGCAGGCCCGGGACCTGGAGCTCCTACAATGAGCAGTTCTTC.

Only one count was recorded for this clone. The J gene is TRBJ1-2, the V gene TRBV6-5; 11 nucleotides match TRBD1. The V gene end was trimmed by 6 bases and the J gene end by 4 bases; junction bases not matched to a gene: 1. CDR3 length: 13 amino acids. CDR1 is MNHEY and CDR2 is SVGAGI in the germline V gene. CDR3: CASRGTGGYGYTF. CDR3 nucleotide sequence: TGTGCCAGCAGAGGGACAGGGGGCTATGGCTACACCTTC.

CDR3 in amino acids: CASSFSGTAASGANVLTF. The CDR3 nucleotides are TGTGCCAGCAGCTTCTCCGGGACCGCGGCCTCTGGGGCCAACGTCCTGACTTTC. The chain employs TRBV7-2 and TRBJ2-6; possibly TRBD1 or TRBD2 for D (5 bases each). V gave up 3 bases and J gave up 0 bases, with 15 bases separating them. This CDR3 contains 18 residues. The germline CDR1 and CDR2 sequences are SGHTA and FQGNSA.

This chain links TRBV6-1 with TRBJ2-7, with 14 bases matching TRBD2. There are 16 residues in the CDR3. Germline values: CDR1 MNHNS, CDR2 SASEGT. J was trimmed by 5 bases and V by 3 bases; bases with no gene match: 6. The CDR3 protein is CASSDPGLAGVNEQYF. CDR3 DNA: TGTGCCAGCAGTGACCCGGGACTAGCGGGAGTGAACGAGCAGTACTTC.

The chain links TRBV18 to TRBJ1-6; no clear D. Trimming cost V 3 bases and J 7 bases, with 13 bases left between them. CDR3 size: 15 residues. Germline V CDR1 and CDR2: KGHSH, LQKENI. CDR3 region: CASSPVGVGNSPLHF. In DNA, the CDR3 is TGTGCCAGCTCACCCGTTGGTGTAGGGAATTCACCCCTCCACTTT.